This T cell receptor beta chain was observed in a study of T cells after yellow fever vaccination. TCRdb redid the calling of the 5' RACE reads with MiXCR, one entry per CDR3 protein. This table holds some 250,000 distinct CDR3 sequences, 6% to 7.5% found once. This clonotype was recorded many times. Sample: CD4+ T cells sorted from PBMCs, taken 15 days after the yellow fever booster vaccination. This receptor was taken from a man in his thirties or forties who received the YFV17D yellow fever vaccine.

CDR3 loop: CSARDLQGIRNEQFF. Written as DNA, the CDR3 is TGCAGTGCTAGAGACCTACAGGGTATCAGGAATGAGCAGTTCTTC. This rearrangement joins TRBV20-1 to TRBJ2-1, with a weak D call TRBD1 (6 bases). From germline, CDR1 is DFQATT and CDR2 SNEGSKA (reference sequence). V was shortened by 0 bases and J by 7 bases, with 16 bases between the two germline ends. The CDR3 contains 15 residues.